This is a list of T cell receptor beta chains from one sample in a study of blood T cell repertoires in COVID-19. The protocol was immunoSEQ multiplex PCR, while the TCRdb copy is restricted to in-frame clones and leaves out a portion. The table lists tens of thousands of clones, about 80% of them singletons. The sequenced sample was peripheral blood. The receptor set was obtained from a middle-aged man with active or convalescent COVID-19. Both conserved end residues are part of each CDR3. A D gene is named only where the DNA matches it firmly. Clone sizes are given selectively: once, few, many, or a class where the clone is expanded.

v_gene: TRBV9
d_gene: NA
abundance: NA
j_gene: TRBJ2-3
CDR3nt: TGTGCCAGCAGCGCTTCCCACAGTTACACAGATACGCAGTATTTT
CDR3aa: CASSASHSYTDTQYF

v_gene: TRBV5-1
d_gene: NA
abundance: NA
j_gene: TRBJ1-2
CDR3nt: TGCGCCAGCAGCTCGGGTGGACAGTTCTATGGCTACACCTTC
CDR3aa: CASSSGGQFYGYTF

v_gene: TRBV19
d_gene: TRBD1
abundance: few
j_gene: TRBJ1-1
CDR3nt: TGTGCCAGTAGTAGACAGGGACAGGGTACTGAAGCTTTCTTT
CDR3aa: CASSRQGQGTEAFF

v_gene: TRBV11-3
d_gene: TRBD1
abundance: NA
j_gene: TRBJ2-3
CDR3nt: TGTGCCAGCAGCTTACGTCAGGGGGCGGATACGCAGTATTTT
CDR3aa: CASSLRQGADTQYF

v_gene: TRBV6-5
d_gene: NA
abundance: NA
j_gene: TRBJ1-4
CDR3nt: TGTGCCAGCAGTAAACGACAGGAACTGTTTTTT
CDR3aa: CASSKRQELFF

v_gene: TRBV7-9
d_gene: NA
abundance: NA
j_gene: TRBJ1-2
CDR3nt: TGTGCCAGCAGCACGGAGTACAGGGTTGGCTACACCTTC
CDR3aa: CASSTEYRVGYTF

v_gene: TRBV7-9
d_gene: NA
abundance: NA
j_gene: TRBJ2-5
CDR3nt: TGTGCCAGCAGCTTAGGGAGTACAGGGAAAGAGACCCAGTACTTC
CDR3aa: CASSLGSTGKETQYF

v_gene: TRBV12-3/TRBV12-4
d_gene: NA
abundance: NA
j_gene: TRBJ1-2
CDR3nt: TGTGCCAGCAGCCAGTTATCCCAGGGTGGCTACACCTTC
CDR3aa: CASSQLSQGGYTF

v_gene: TRBV6-2/TRBV6-3
d_gene: TRBD1
abundance: NA
j_gene: TRBJ1-5
CDR3nt: TGTGCCAGCAGTTACGGGACAGGTCGCTTTAATCAGCCCCAGCATTTT
CDR3aa: CASSYGTGRFNQPQHF

v_gene: TRBV24-1
d_gene: NA
abundance: few
j_gene: TRBJ1-5
CDR3nt: TGTGCCACCAGCCCGGGACTCACGGATCAGCCCCAGCATTTT
CDR3aa: CATSPGLTDQPQHF

v_gene: TRBV15
d_gene: TRBD1
abundance: NA
j_gene: TRBJ1-1
CDR3nt: TGTGCCACCAGCAGAGGGGTGACAGGGGGTTACACTGAAGCTTTCTTT
CDR3aa: CATSRGVTGGYTEAFF

v_gene: TRBV19
d_gene: TRBD1
abundance: NA
j_gene: TRBJ1-5
CDR3nt: TGTGCCAGTAGCAATGAGGGGGCGGCATGGGGAAACAATCAGCCCCAGCATTTT
CDR3aa: CASSNEGAAWGNNQPQHF

v_gene: TRBV2
d_gene: NA
abundance: NA
j_gene: TRBJ2-5
CDR3nt: TGTGCCAGCAGCCGCGGGCCCCAAGAGACCCAGTACTTC
CDR3aa: CASSRGPQETQYF

v_gene: TRBV7-2
d_gene: NA
abundance: once
j_gene: TRBJ1-1
CDR3nt: TGTGCCAGCAGCCACAACCCCTCCAGGGGAACTGAAGCTTTCTTT
CDR3aa: CASSHNPSRGTEAFF

v_gene: TRBV20-1
d_gene: NA
abundance: once
j_gene: TRBJ1-2
CDR3nt: TGCAGTGCTAGAGCCTCCTATGGCTACACCTTC
CDR3aa: CSARASYGYTF

v_gene: TRBV2
d_gene: TRBD1
abundance: once
j_gene: TRBJ1-3
CDR3nt: TGTGCCAGCAGTGGGGGGACAGGGCCTGGAAACACCATATATTTT
CDR3aa: CASSGGTGPGNTIYF